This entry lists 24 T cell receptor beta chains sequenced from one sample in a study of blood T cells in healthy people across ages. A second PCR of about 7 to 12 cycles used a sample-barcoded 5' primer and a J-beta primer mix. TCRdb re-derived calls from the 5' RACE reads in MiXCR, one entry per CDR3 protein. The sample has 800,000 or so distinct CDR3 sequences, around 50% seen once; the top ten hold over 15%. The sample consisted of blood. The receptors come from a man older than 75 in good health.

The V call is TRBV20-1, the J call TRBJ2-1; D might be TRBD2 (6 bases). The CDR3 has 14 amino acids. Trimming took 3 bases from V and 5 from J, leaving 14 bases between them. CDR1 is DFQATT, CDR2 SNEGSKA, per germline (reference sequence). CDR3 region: CSASQSGLNNEQFF. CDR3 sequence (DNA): TGCAGTGCTAGCCAATCGGGACTGAACAATGAGCAGTTCTTC.

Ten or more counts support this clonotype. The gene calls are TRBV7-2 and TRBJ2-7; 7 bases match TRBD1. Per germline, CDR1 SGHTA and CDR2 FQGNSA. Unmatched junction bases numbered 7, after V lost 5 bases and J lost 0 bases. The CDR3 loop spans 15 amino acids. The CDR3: CASSPRSGGSYEQYF. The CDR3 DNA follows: TGTGCCAGCAGCCCACGATCAGGGGGCTCCTACGAGCAGTACTTC.

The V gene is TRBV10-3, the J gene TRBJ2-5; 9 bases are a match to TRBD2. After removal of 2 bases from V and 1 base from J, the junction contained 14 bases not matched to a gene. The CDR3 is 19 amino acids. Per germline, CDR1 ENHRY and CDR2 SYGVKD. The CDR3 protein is CAISEAPLKSGGFQETQYF. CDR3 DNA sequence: TGTGCCATCAGTGAGGCCCCATTAAAGAGCGGGGGGTTCCAAGAGACCCAGTACTTC.

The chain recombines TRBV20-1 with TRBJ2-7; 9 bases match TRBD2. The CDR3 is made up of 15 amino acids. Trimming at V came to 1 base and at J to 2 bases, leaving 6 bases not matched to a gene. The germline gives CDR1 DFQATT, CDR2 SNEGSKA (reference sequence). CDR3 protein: CSARGGLAGTYEQYF. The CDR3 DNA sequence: TGCAGTGCTAGAGGCGGGCTAGCGGGAACCTACGAGCAGTACTTC.

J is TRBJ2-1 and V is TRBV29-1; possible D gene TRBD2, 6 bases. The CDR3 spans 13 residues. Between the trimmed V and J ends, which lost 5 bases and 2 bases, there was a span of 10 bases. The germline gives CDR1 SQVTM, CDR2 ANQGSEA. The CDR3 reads CSVTGRTYNEQFF. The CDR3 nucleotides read TGCAGCGTTACCGGGAGAACCTACAATGAGCAGTTCTTC.

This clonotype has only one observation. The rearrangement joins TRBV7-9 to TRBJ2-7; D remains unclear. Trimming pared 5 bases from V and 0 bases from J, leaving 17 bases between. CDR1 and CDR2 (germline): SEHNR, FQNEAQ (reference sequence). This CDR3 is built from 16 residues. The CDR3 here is CASSLDWAQSSYEQYF. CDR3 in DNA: TGTGCCAGCAGCCTTGATTGGGCCCAGAGCTCCTACGAGCAGTACTTC.

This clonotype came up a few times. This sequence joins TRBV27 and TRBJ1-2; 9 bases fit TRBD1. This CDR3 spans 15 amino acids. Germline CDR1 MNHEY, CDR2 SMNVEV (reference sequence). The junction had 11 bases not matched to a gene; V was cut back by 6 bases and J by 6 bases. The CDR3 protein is CASRRTGAQGDGYTF. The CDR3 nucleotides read TGTGCCAGCAGAAGGACAGGGGCGCAGGGTGATGGCTACACCTTC.

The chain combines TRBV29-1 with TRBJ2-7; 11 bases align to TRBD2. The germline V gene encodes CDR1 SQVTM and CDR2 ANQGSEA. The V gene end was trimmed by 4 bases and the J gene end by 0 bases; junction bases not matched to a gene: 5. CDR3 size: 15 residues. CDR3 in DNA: TGCAGCGTTGGCACTAGCGGGGGAATCTCCTACGAGCAGTACTTC. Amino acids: CSVGTSGGISYEQYF.

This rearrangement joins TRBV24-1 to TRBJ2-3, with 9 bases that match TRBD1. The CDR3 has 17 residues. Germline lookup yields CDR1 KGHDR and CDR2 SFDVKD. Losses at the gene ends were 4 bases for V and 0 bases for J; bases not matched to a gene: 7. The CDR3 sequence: CATSDRGQGYSTDTQYF. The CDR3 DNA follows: TGTGCCACCAGTGACAGGGGACAGGGCTATAGCACAGATACGCAGTATTTT.

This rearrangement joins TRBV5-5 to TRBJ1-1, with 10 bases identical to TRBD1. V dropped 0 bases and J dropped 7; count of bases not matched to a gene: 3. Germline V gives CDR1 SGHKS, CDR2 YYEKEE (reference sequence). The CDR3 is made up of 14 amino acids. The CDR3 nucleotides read TGTGCCAGCAGCTTGGGACAGGGGGCGTGTGAAGCTTTCTTT. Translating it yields CASSLGQGACEAFF.

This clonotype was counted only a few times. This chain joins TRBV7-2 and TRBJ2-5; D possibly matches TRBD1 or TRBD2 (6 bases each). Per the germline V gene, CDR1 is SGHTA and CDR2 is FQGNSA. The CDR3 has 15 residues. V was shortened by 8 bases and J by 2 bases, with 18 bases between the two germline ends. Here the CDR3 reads CASASGASRQETQYF. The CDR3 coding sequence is TGTGCCAGCGCCTCGGGGGCTAGTCGGCAAGAGACCCAGTACTTC.

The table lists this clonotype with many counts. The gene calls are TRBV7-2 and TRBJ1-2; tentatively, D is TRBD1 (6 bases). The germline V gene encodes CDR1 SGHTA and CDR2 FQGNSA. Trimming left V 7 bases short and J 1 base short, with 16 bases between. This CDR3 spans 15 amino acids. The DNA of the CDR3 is TGTGCCAGCACCCCAGGAGGGGGGATTAACTATGGCTACACCTTC. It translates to CASTPGGGINYGYTF. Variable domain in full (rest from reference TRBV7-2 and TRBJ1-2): GAGVSQSPSNKVTEKGKDVELRCDPISGHTALYWYRQSLGQGLEFLIYFQGNSAPDKSGLPSDRFSAERTGGSVSTLTIQRTQQEDSAVYLCASTPGGGINYGYTFGSGTRLTVV.

The CDR3 coding sequence is TGTGCCAGCAGCTTAGGCGTAGGGGGCGTCTATGGCTACACCTTC. This encodes CASSLGVGGVYGYTF. The V call is TRBV7-2, the J call TRBJ1-2, with TRBD1 matching over 7 bases. The CDR3 spans 15 residues. After removal of 1 base from V and 4 bases from J, the junction contained 6 bases not matched to a gene. The germline gives CDR1 SGHTA, CDR2 FQGNSA.

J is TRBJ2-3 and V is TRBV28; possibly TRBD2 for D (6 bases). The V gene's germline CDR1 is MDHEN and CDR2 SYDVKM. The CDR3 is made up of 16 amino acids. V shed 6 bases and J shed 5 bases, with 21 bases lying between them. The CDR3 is CASSSPGRREGDTQYF. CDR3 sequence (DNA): TGTGCCAGCAGCAGCCCAGGACGGAGGGAAGGAGATACGCAGTATTTT.

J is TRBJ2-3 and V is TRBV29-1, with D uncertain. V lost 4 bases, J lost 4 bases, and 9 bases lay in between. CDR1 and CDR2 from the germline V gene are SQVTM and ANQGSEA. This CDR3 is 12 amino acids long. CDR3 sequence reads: CSVAVAPDTQYF. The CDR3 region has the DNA TGCAGCGTTGCAGTAGCACCAGATACGCAGTATTTT.

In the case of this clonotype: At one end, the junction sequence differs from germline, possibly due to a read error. CDR3 region: CASSRDRTQETPYF. The CDR3 region has the DNA TGTGCCAGCAGCAGAGACAGAACTCAAGAGACCCCGTACTTC. The chain has TRBV7-6 and TRBJ2-5; TRBD1 might be the D (5 bases). The CDR3 has 14 residues. Per germline, CDR1 SGHVS and CDR2 FNYEAQ. Supplemented by reference TRBV7-6 and TRBJ2-5, the full variable domain reads GAGVSQSPRYKVTKRGQDVALRCDPISGHVSLYWYRQALGQGPEFLTYFNYEAQQDKSGLPNDRFSAERPEGSISTLTIQRTEQRDSAMYRCASSRDRTQETPYFGPGTRLLVL.

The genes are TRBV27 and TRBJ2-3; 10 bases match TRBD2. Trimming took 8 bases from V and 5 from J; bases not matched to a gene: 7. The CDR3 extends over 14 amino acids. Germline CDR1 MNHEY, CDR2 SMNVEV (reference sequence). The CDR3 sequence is CASRLAGVLDTQYF. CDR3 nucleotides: TGTGCCAGCCGTCTAGCGGGAGTATTAGATACGCAGTATTTT.

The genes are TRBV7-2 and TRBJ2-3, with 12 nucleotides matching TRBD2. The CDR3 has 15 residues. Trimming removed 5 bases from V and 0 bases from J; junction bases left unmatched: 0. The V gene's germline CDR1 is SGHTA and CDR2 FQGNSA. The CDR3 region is CASSGLAGSTDTQYF. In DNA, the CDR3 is TGTGCCAGCAGCGGACTAGCGGGAAGCACAGATACGCAGTATTTT.

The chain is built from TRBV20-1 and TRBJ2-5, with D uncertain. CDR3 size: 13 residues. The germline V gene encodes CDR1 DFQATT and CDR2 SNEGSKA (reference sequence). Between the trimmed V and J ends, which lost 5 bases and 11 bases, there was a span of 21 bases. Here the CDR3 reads CSALYRLGNEQYF. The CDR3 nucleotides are TGCAGTGCTCTCTACCGACTGGGAAATGAGCAGTACTTC.

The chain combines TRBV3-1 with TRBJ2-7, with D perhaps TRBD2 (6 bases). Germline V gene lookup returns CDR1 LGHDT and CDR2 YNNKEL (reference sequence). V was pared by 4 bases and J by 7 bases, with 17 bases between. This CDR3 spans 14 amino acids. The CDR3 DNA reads TGTGCCAGCAGCCCTCCGGGAGCCCGCAATGAGCAGTACTTC. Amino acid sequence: CASSPPGARNEQYF.

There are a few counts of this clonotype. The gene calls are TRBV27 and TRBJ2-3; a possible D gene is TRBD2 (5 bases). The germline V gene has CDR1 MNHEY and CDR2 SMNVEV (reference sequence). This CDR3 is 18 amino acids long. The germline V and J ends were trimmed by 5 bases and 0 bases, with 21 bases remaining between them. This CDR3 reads CASSPLRGRTPSTDTQYF. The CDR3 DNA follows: TGTGCCAGCAGTCCCCTCAGAGGAAGGACTCCTAGCACAGATACGCAGTATTTT.

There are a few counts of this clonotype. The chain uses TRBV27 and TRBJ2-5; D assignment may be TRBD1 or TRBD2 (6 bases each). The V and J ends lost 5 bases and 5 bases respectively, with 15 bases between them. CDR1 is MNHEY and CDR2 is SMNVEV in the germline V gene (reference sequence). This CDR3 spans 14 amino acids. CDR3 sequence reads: CASSPKGGWETQYF. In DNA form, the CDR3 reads TGTGCCAGCAGTCCAAAAGGGGGGTGGGAGACCCAGTACTTC.

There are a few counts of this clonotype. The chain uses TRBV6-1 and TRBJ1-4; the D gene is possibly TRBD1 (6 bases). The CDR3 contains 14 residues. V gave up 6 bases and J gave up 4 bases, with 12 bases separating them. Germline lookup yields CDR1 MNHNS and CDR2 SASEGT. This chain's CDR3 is CASRDRSFNEKLFF. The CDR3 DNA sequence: TGTGCCAGCAGAGACAGGAGCTTTAATGAAAAACTGTTTTTT.

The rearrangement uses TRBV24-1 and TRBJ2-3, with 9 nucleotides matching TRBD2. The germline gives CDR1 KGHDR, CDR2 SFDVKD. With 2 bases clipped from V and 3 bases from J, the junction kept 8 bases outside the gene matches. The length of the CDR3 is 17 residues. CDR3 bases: TGTGCCACCAGTGATTCGAGTAGCGGGAGAGGAACAGATACGCAGTATTTT. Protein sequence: CATSDSSSGRGTDTQYF.